Listed here are 28 T cell receptor beta chains from one sample, sequenced in a study of T cell responses to AZD1222 COVID-19 vaccine. The assay was immunoSEQ multiplex PCR, and TCRdb's table has in-frame clones only and misses some. The sample lists approximately 140,000 clones; 80% to 95% were seen once. Sequencing used peripheral blood, obtained 28 days after the second AZD1222 dose. The receptors shown here come from an adult who received the AZD1222 COVID-19 vaccine.

This chain links TRBV6-5 with TRBJ1-3, with D perhaps matching TRBD1 (6 bases). V dropped 6 bases and J dropped 2 bases, with 14 bases sitting between them. The CDR3 spans 15 residues. Germline V gives CDR1 MNHEY, CDR2 SVGAGI. The CDR3 sequence is CASRTYRVTGNTIYF. CDR3 coding DNA: TGTGCCAGCAGGACCTACAGGGTAACTGGAAACACCATATATTTT.

This clone was recorded only once. The V gene is TRBV3-1 (or the pseudogene TRBV3-2), the J gene TRBJ2-5; TRBD2 matches at 12 bases. Trimming cost V 2 bases and J 4 bases; bases outside gene matches: 2. This CDR3 region has 15 residues. From germline, CDR1 is LGHDT and CDR2 YNNKEL (reference sequence). Here the CDR3 reads CASSQTSGRRETQYF. In nucleotides, the CDR3 is TGTGCCAGCAGCCAAACTAGCGGGAGGCGAGAGACCCAGTACTTC.

The V gene is TRBV2, the J gene TRBJ1-6, with 8 positions matching TRBD1. This CDR3 is built from 17 residues. V lost 6 bases and J lost 10; bases outside the gene matches: 17. Germline V CDR1 and CDR2: SNHLY, FYNNEI. The chain's CDR3 is CASRGAGQAYLKSPLHF. The CDR3 nucleotides are TGTGCCAGCAGGGGGGCGGGACAGGCATATTTGAAATCACCCCTCCACTTT.

The rearrangement links TRBV12-3 or TRBV12-4 to TRBJ2-7, with D maybe TRBD2 (6 bases). This CDR3 is 12 amino acids long. Trimming left V 6 bases short and J 6 bases short, with 12 bases between. For the CDR3, the DNA is TGTGCCAGCAGCCGGGCGGGGACCGAGCAGTACTTC. Its protein product is CASSRAGTEQYF.

In this sample, this clone turned up once. Written as DNA, the CDR3 is TGTGCCAGCAGTTCCCAAGCGGGAGGGGCCTACGAGCAGTACTTC. Amino acids: CASSSQAGGAYEQYF. The rearrangement uses TRBV6-1 and TRBJ2-7; 10 nucleotides line up with TRBD2. Looked up from germline, CDR1 is MNHNS and CDR2 is SASEGT. The V and J ends lost 5 bases and 2 bases, in that order; junction bases with no gene match: 6. The CDR3 runs to 15 residues.

CDR3 protein: CASSLRGNTEAFF. CDR3 nucleotide sequence: TGTGCCAGCAGCTTGAGAGGGAACACTGAAGCTTTCTTT. The J gene is TRBJ1-1, the V gene TRBV11-3; D not resolved. V was clipped by 3 bases and J by 1 base, with 6 bases between them. Germline-derived CDR1 and CDR2 are SGHNT and YENEEA. The CDR3 sequence is 13 residues long.

The V call is TRBV30, the J call TRBJ1-2, with D possibly TRBD1 on 6 matching bases. V lost 3 bases and J 4 bases, leaving 18 bases between the germline ends. This CDR3 spans 15 amino acids. Germline CDR1 and CDR2: GTSNPN and SVGIG (reference sequence). The DNA for the CDR3 is TGTGCCTGGAGCCCCGGGGGGGGGCTAGGCTATGGCTACACCTTC. Protein: CAWSPGGGLGYGYTF.

V and J are TRBV3-1 (or the pseudogene TRBV3-2) and TRBJ2-7; D remains unclear. This CDR3 region has 16 residues. The germline CDR1 and CDR2 sequences are LGHDT and YNNKEL (reference sequence). The V end lost 1 base, the J end lost 0 bases, and 13 bases lay between the germline ends. CDR3: CASSQGSWRSSYEQYF. DNA of the CDR3: TGTGCCAGCAGCCAAGGAAGTTGGCGGTCCTCCTACGAGCAGTACTTC.

The J gene is TRBJ2-5, the V gene TRBV29-1; 10 positions match TRBD2. This CDR3 spans 13 amino acids. Germline V gene sequence: CDR1 SQVTM, CDR2 ANQGSEA. Unmatched junction bases numbered 4, after V lost 6 bases and J lost 3 bases. Here the CDR3 reads CSVGLAVEETQYF. The CDR3 nucleotides read TGCAGCGTCGGACTAGCGGTAGAAGAGACCCAGTACTTC.

This clone was seen only once. The chain couples TRBV14 to TRBJ1-5; the match to TRBD1 covers 9 bases. The germline V gene has CDR1 SGHDN and CDR2 FVKESK. This CDR3 is built from 13 residues. J was trimmed by 4 bases and V by 5 bases; bases with no gene match: 0. CDR3 DNA: TGTGCCAGCAGCGGGACAGGGAATCAGCCCCAGCATTTT. The encoded protein is CASSGTGNQPQHF.

This rearrangement joins TRBV29-1 to TRBJ1-1; 12 bases align to TRBD1. CDR3 length equals 14 residues. Germline V gives CDR1 SQVTM, CDR2 ANQGSEA. The V segment lost 4 bases and the J segment 4 bases; nucleotides outside the gene matches: 4. The CDR3 spells CSVGDRGQSTEAFF. The CDR3 bases are TGCAGCGTTGGGGACAGGGGGCAGAGCACTGAAGCTTTCTTT.

This chain links TRBV5-8 with TRBJ1-2, with D perhaps matching TRBD1 (6 bases). Per the germline V gene, CDR1 is SGHTS and CDR2 is YDEGEE. The CDR3 loop spans 17 amino acids. Trimming pared 0 bases from V and 3 bases from J, leaving 18 bases between. The CDR3 is CASSLAYSGTLDYGYTF. For the CDR3, the DNA is TGTGCCAGCAGCTTGGCCTATTCCGGGACACTAGACTATGGCTACACCTTC. The variable domain in full, completed from reference TRBV5-8 and TRBJ1-2, reads EAGVTQSPTHLIKTRGQQATLRCSPISGHTSVYWYQQALGLGLQFLLWYDEGEERNRGNFPPRFSGRQFPNYSSELNVNALELEDSALYLCASSLAYSGTLDYGYTFGSGTRLTVV.

The table lists this clone with a count of one. The rearrangement joins TRBV7-8 to TRBJ1-1; possible D gene TRBD1, 5 bases. CDR1 is SGHVS, CDR2 FQNEAQ, per germline. CDR3 length: 15 residues. V dropped 4 bases and J dropped 4 bases, with 16 bases sitting between them. The CDR3: CASSWGPPTSTEAFF. CDR3 bases: TGTGCCAGCAGCTGGGGACCCCCAACCAGCACTGAAGCTTTCTTT.

The gene calls are TRBV11-2 and TRBJ2-1, with TRBD2 matching over 10 bases. The CDR3 has 17 residues. The trim removed 5 bases at V and 2 bases at J, leaving 9 bases unmatched. Per the germline V gene, CDR1 is SGHAT and CDR2 is FQNNGV. The CDR3 reads CASSPTSSGSPYNEQFF. CDR3 DNA: TGTGCCAGCAGCCCTACCTCTAGCGGGAGCCCCTACAATGAGCAGTTCTTC.

This chain uses TRBV7-9 with TRBJ1-2; D is unclear. Germline V gives CDR1 SEHNR, CDR2 FQNEAQ (reference sequence). V dropped 7 bases and J dropped 0 bases, with 12 bases sitting between them. This CDR3 spans 14 amino acids. CDR3 protein: CASTPGSTNYGYTF. The CDR3 DNA is TGTGCCAGCACCCCGGGGAGCACTAACTATGGCTACACCTTC.

This chain uses TRBV30 with TRBJ1-1; D remains unclear. The CDR3 consists of 12 residues. The V end was cut by 2 bases, the J end by 13 bases, with 17 bases between. In germline, CDR1 is GTSNPN, CDR2 SVGIG (reference sequence). The CDR3 nucleotides read TGTGCCTGGAGTTATCATACCACCTTTGGTTTCTTT. This encodes CAWSYHTTFGFF.

The chain is built from TRBV9 and TRBJ2-7; tentatively, D is TRBD1 or TRBD2 (5 bases each). With 0 bases removed from V and 5 bases from J, the gap between germline ends came to 12 bases. CDR1 and CDR2 from the germline V gene are SGDLS and YYNGEE. The CDR3 runs 14 residues. The CDR3 loop is CASSVGGVGDEQYF. CDR3 DNA sequence: TGTGCCAGCAGCGTAGGGGGTGTGGGGGACGAGCAGTACTTC.

The CDR3 DNA follows: TGTGCCACCAGCCCTGGGACTGTGGGGAATGAGCAGTTCTTC. Amino acids: CATSPGTVGNEQFF. The chain couples TRBV15 to TRBJ2-1, with D possibly matching TRBD2 (6 bases). Per the germline V gene, CDR1 is LNHNV and CDR2 is YYDKDF (reference sequence). The CDR3 contains 14 residues. The V end lost 5 bases, the J end lost 7 bases, and 15 bases lay between the germline ends.

The chain recombines TRBV29-1 with TRBJ2-7, with no clear D. The germline V and J ends were trimmed by 2 bases and 4 bases, with 12 bases remaining between them. The length of the CDR3 is 13 residues. Germline values: CDR1 SQVTM, CDR2 ANQGSEA. This CDR3 reads CSVEKVGRYEQYF. CDR3 DNA sequence: TGCAGCGTTGAAAAGGTGGGTCGGTACGAGCAGTACTTC.

V usage is TRBV29-1 and J usage is TRBJ2-1; 9 nucleotides match TRBD2. With 3 bases clipped from V and 5 bases from J, the junction kept 5 bases outside the gene matches. Germline V gives CDR1 SQVTM, CDR2 ANQGSEA. The CDR3 contains 14 residues. Written as DNA, the CDR3 is TGCAGCGTTGAGAGCGGGAGGCTCGACAATGAGCAGTTCTTC. Protein product: CSVESGRLDNEQFF.

This rearrangement joins TRBV20-1 to TRBJ2-1; possible D gene TRBD2, 6 bases. CDR3 size: 12 residues. CDR1 and CDR2 from the germline V gene are DFQATT and SNEGSKA (reference sequence). Trimming stripped 5 bases from V and 5 bases from J, with 10 bases between. The CDR3 DNA reads as TGCAGTGCTGGTGGACTAAACAATGAGCAGTTCTTC. Its protein is CSAGGLNNEQFF.

Comments on this clone: Other DNA sequences of this sample code for an identical CDR3. This chain uses TRBV12-3 or TRBV12-4 with TRBJ1-2, with D perhaps TRBD1 (5 bases). CDR3 length equals 13 residues. V was shortened by 1 base and J by 2 bases, with 5 bases between the two germline ends. CDR3 region: CASSLGTNYGYTF. The CDR3 region has the DNA TGTGCCAGCAGTTTAGGGACAAACTATGGCTACACCTTC.

V gene TRBV12-3 or TRBV12-4 combines with J gene TRBJ2-1; weak D call: TRBD2 (6 bases). V lost 8 bases to trimming and J lost 5 bases, with 13 bases between them. The length of the CDR3 is 13 residues. CDR3: CASGIAVNNEQFF. In DNA form, the CDR3 reads TGTGCCAGCGGAATAGCGGTAAACAATGAGCAGTTCTTC.

V is TRBV30 and J is TRBJ2-7; 9 nucleotides align to TRBD1. From germline, CDR1 is GTSNPN and CDR2 SVGIG (reference sequence). This CDR3 has 12 residues. V shed 5 bases, J shed 3 bases, and the junction held 2 bases outside the gene matches. The CDR3 region is CAWGQGSYEQYF. In DNA form, the CDR3 reads TGTGCCTGGGGACAGGGGAGCTACGAGCAGTACTTC.

In DNA, the CDR3 is TGTGCCACCAGCAGAGATTCCTACAATGAGCAGTTCTTC. It translates to CATSRDSYNEQFF. V gene TRBV15 combines with J gene TRBJ2-1, with no clear D. The ends were cut back, 0 bases at V and 1 base at J, with 1 base in the middle. Germline V lookup: CDR1 LNHNV, CDR2 YYDKDF (reference sequence). This CDR3 region has 13 residues.

The CDR3 reads CASSPTPLGPLNTEAFF. The CDR3 DNA is TGCGCCAGCAGCCCAACTCCGCTGGGACCTCTGAACACTGAAGCTTTCTTT. The gene calls are TRBV5-1 and TRBJ1-1; D is perhaps TRBD1 (5 bases). The CDR3 has 17 residues. CDR1 is SGHRS and CDR2 is YFSETQ in the germline V gene. Deletions cut 4 bases from V and 0 bases from J, with 19 bases between.

The gene calls are TRBV29-1 and TRBJ1-1; no firm D call. CDR3 length equals 11 residues. Germline-derived CDR1 and CDR2 are SQVTM and ANQGSEA. The V end lost 2 bases, the J end lost 5 bases, and 6 bases lay between the germline ends. CDR3 amino acids: CSVERETEAFF. CDR3 nucleotides: TGCAGCGTTGAAAGGGAAACTGAAGCTTTCTTT.

The chain carries TRBV5-1 and TRBJ2-7; 10 bases are shared with TRBD2. The CDR3 consists of 16 residues. The V and J ends lost 4 bases and 2 bases, in that order; junction bases with no gene match: 9. Per the germline V gene, CDR1 is SGHRS and CDR2 is YFSETQ. The CDR3 sequence: CASSLDSSGSTYEQYF. The CDR3 coding sequence is TGCGCCAGCAGCCTTGACTCTAGCGGGAGTACCTACGAGCAGTACTTC.